The TCR beta chain described here comes from a study of beta chain features in type 1 diabetes. About the research overall: Across the samples, roughly 98,000,000 sorted cells were examined in total. Study-level results: Naive, central memory and regulatory TCRB repertoires appeared more similar among patients than healthy donors. Type 1 diabetes patients showed a moderate but significant shortening of TCRB CDR3s in all four CD4+ subsets.

Germline V lookup: CDR1 SGHTA, CDR2 FQGNSA. The CDR3 runs 17 residues. Germline trimming cut 2 bases from V and 3 bases from J; bases unmatched to any gene: 6. Concerning this clone: Its matching antigen is unknown.

The authors took one heparinised blood draw, averaging approximately 120 mL, from each donor. The investigators reverse transcribed all of the isolated RNA, so they sequenced expressed TCRB transcripts. TCRdb's copy holds only in-frame clones and misses some; the assay was immunoSEQ multiplex PCR. This repertoire shows hundreds of thousands of clones, about 17% found once; its top ten account for 0.02% to 0.03%. This clonotype was obtained from a woman aged 18-29 years in good health. The sample consisted of naive CD4+ T cells from blood. V gene TRBV7-2 combines with J gene TRBJ2-1; 11 positions agree with TRBD2. The CDR3 sequence is CASSLFRGTSGYNEQFF. The CDR3 nucleotides read TGTGCCAGCAGCTTATTTCGCGGGACTAGCGGCTACAATGAGCAGTTCTTC.